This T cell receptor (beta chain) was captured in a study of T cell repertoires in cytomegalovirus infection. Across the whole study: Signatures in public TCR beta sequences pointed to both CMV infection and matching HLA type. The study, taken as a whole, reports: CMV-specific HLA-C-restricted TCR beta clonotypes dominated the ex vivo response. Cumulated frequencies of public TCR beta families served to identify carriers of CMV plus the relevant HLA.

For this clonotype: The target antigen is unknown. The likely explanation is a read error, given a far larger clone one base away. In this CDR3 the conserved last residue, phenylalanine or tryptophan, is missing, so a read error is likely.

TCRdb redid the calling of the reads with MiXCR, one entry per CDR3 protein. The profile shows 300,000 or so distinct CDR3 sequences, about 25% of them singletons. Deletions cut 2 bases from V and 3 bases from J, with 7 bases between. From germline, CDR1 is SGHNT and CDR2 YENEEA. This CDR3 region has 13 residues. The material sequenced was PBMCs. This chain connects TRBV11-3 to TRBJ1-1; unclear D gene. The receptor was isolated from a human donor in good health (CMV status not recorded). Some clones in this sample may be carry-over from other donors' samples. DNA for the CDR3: TGTGCCAGCAGCTTAAGTCGAGACACTGAAGCTTTCTTA. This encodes CASSLSRDTEAFL.